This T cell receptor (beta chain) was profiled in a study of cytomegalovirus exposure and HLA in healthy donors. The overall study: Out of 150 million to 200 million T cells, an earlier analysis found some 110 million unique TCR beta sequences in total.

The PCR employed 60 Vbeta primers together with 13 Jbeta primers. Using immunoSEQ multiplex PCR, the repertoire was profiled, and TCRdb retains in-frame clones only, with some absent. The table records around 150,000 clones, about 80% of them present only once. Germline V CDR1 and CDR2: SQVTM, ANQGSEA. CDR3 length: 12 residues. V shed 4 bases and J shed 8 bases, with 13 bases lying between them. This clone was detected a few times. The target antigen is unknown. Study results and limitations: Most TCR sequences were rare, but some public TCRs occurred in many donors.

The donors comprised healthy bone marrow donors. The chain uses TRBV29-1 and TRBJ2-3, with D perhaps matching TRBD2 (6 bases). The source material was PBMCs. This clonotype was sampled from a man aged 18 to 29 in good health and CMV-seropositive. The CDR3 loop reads CSVGGERGTQYF. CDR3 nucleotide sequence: TGCAGCGTTGGCGGGGAGAGGGGTACGCAGTATTTT.